This TCR beta chain was sequenced for a study of blood T cell repertoires in COVID-19. Study summary: PBMCs, B-cell-depleted T cells, or T cells provided the cDNA or gDNA that made up the material.

Original handling: Amplified reference gene primers provided the basis for estimating nucleated cell counts. Using immunoSEQ multiplex PCR, the repertoire was profiled, and TCRdb retains in-frame clones only, with some absent. The D gene and trimming were derived from the DNA, and the V and J assignments and clone size from that table. The data hold tens of thousands of clones, with 80% to 95% observed a single time. What was sequenced was peripheral blood. The TCR was taken from an older woman with active COVID-19.

CDR3 sequence (DNA): TGTGCCAGCAGTTCCCCAGCGGGAGGGCCTCGGGAGCAGTTCTTC. Protein: CASSSPAGGPREQFF. The rearrangement uses TRBV28 and TRBJ2-1; the match to TRBD2 covers 10 bases. The CDR3 extends over 15 amino acids. V lost 4 bases to trimming and J lost 10 bases; unmatched junction nucleotides: 10. Germline V gives CDR1 MDHEN, CDR2 SYDVKM.